These 20 T cell receptor beta chains share one sample of origin, sequenced in a study of shared clonotypes between healthy human individuals. TCRdb keeps only in-frame clones here, not all; method: immunoSEQ multiplex PCR. Of about 2 million clones in the sample, over 85% were seen once. Naive-designated CD8 cells lacked CD45RO, were positively enriched for CCR7, and omitted terminally differentiated effector memory CD45RA+ cells. Sequencing input: naive CD8+ T cells sorted from blood. The receptors derive from a man younger than 35 in good health.

The chain recombines TRBV7-2 with TRBJ1-1; D ambiguous. The CDR3 covers 15 residues. Germline V lookup: CDR1 SGHTA, CDR2 FQGNSA. V was cut by 8 bases and J by 2 bases, with 18 bases left in between. Written as DNA, the CDR3 is TGTGCCAGCGCTTTCGTCCCTTTGGGTAACACTGAAGCTTTCTTT. Translation: CASAFVPLGNTEAFF.

This chain joins TRBV6-5 and TRBJ2-7, with TRBD1 matching 10 bases. V shed 1 base and J 8 bases; nucleotides not matched to a gene: 5. CDR1 MNHEY and CDR2 SVGAGI come from the germline V gene. CDR3 size: 14 residues. The DNA for the CDR3 is TGTGCCAGCAGTTACTTGGGGACAGGGGTTCAGCAGTACTTC. It specifies CASSYLGTGVQQYF.

This clone has a single count. CDR3 sequence: CASSSYQGQGSNQPQHF. DNA for the CDR3: TGCGCCAGCAGCTCATACCAGGGGCAAGGCAGCAATCAGCCCCAGCATTTT. The chain carries TRBV5-1 and TRBJ1-5, with D tentatively TRBD1 (6 bases). The CDR3 loop spans 17 amino acids. Germline V gene lookup returns CDR1 SGHRS and CDR2 YFSETQ. Trimming removed 3 bases from V and 1 base from J, with 17 bases in between.

The rearrangement links TRBV5-1 to TRBJ2-5; 7 positions agree with TRBD2. Germline-derived CDR1 and CDR2 are SGHRS and YFSETQ. Unmatched junction bases numbered 13, after V lost 1 base and J lost 7 bases. This CDR3 comprises 16 residues. The CDR3 nucleotides read TGCGCCAGCAGCTTGAAAACAGGACTAGGAGACCCGACCCAGTACTTC. Translated, it gives CASSLKTGLGDPTQYF.

The chain employs TRBV7-9 and TRBJ1-1; the D is unclear. The CDR3 extends over 13 amino acids. Between the trimmed V and J ends, which lost 1 base and 6 bases, there was a span of 9 bases. The germline V gene has CDR1 SEHNR and CDR2 FQNEAQ (reference sequence). The CDR3 sequence: CASSLGTVPEAFF. CDR3 bases: TGTGCCAGCAGCTTAGGGACTGTCCCTGAAGCTTTCTTT.

V usage is TRBV7-9 and J usage is TRBJ2-1; TRBD2 is a possible D gene (7 bases). The CDR3 loop spans 16 amino acids. V gave up 7 bases and J gave up 3 bases, with 19 bases separating them. Germline V CDR1 and CDR2: SEHNR, FQNEAQ (reference sequence). The CDR3 bases are TGTGCCAGCACTTGGGGGGGCCAAAAGGACTACAATGAGCAGTTCTTC. It is translated as CASTWGGQKDYNEQFF.

J is TRBJ2-3 and V is TRBV5-6; the D is unclear. This CDR3 has 16 amino acids. The V end was cut by 6 bases, the J end by 13 bases, with 30 bases between. The germline CDR1 and CDR2 sequences are SGHDT and YYEEEE. Written as DNA, the CDR3 is TGTGCCAGCACCGATGGGATGGCAGCCTCTAATTTTGAGGAGTATTTT. Translated: CASTDGMAASNFEEYF.

This clone came up once. In the same sample, other DNA sequences code for this CDR3. The chain couples TRBV2 to TRBJ2-1; 9 bases agree with TRBD2. J lost 0 bases, V lost 6 bases, and 6 bases had no gene match. The CDR3 length is 16 residues. Germline V CDR1 and CDR2: SNHLY, FYNNEI. The CDR3 reads CASSLSGGSSYNEQFF. CDR3 DNA: TGTGCCAGCAGCCTAAGCGGGGGGAGCTCCTACAATGAGCAGTTCTTC.

The V call is TRBV5-8, the J call TRBJ2-1; D may be TRBD1 (5 bases). The CDR3 contains 15 residues. V lost 1 base, J lost 7 bases, and 15 bases lay in between. Germline V gene data show CDR1 as SGHTS and CDR2 as YDEGEE. In nucleotides, the CDR3 is TGTGCCAGCAGCTTGTACACACTCCAGGGAAATGAGCAGTTCTTC. It yields the protein CASSLYTLQGNEQFF.

The chain is built from TRBV2 and TRBJ1-4, with D possibly TRBD1 on 5 matching bases. The germline gives CDR1 SNHLY, CDR2 FYNNEI. The V gene lost 4 bases and the J gene lost 5 bases, with 14 bases spanning the gap. The CDR3 has 15 residues. The CDR3 protein is CASSGPGIPNEKLFF. DNA for the CDR3: TGTGCCAGCAGTGGACCAGGGATCCCCAATGAAAAACTGTTTTTT.

The gene calls are TRBV2 and TRBJ2-5; no firm D call. The length of the CDR3 is 10 residues. Trimming left V 3 bases short and J 7 bases short, with 3 bases between. Germline V gene data show CDR1 as SNHLY and CDR2 as FYNNEI. Here the CDR3 DNA reads TGTGCCAGCAGTGAGGGGACCCAGTACTTC. It yields the protein CASSEGTQYF.

The chain employs TRBV28 and TRBJ2-7; D may be TRBD1 (7 bases). The CDR3 spans 16 residues. Looked up from germline, CDR1 is MDHEN and CDR2 is SYDVKM. Trimming took off 1 base at V and 2 bases at J, with 15 bases between the two ends. The DNA for the CDR3 is TGTGCCAGCAGTTTATATCAACAGGGGACTGCCTACGAGCAGTACTTC. It specifies CASSLYQQGTAYEQYF.

The chain links TRBV18 to TRBJ2-3, with D possibly being TRBD2 (5 bases). The CDR3 length is 11 residues. V was cut by 8 bases and J by 7 bases, with 10 bases left in between. Germline V lookup: CDR1 KGHSH, CDR2 LQKENI. CDR3 DNA sequence: TGTGCCAGCGTCGAGGGAAATACGCAGTATTTT. This codes for CASVEGNTQYF.

This sequence joins TRBV5-8 and TRBJ2-5, with D perhaps given as TRBD1 or TRBD2 (5 bases each). The CDR3 is made up of 14 amino acids. CDR1 and CDR2 from the germline V gene are SGHTS and YDEGEE. Trimming pared 4 bases from V and 1 base from J, leaving 11 bases between. The chain's CDR3 is CASSPGASQETQYF. CDR3 sequence (DNA): TGTGCCAGCAGCCCCGGGGCCAGCCAAGAGACCCAGTACTTC.

CDR3 nucleotides: TGTGCCAGCGCTATCCGGCAGGGAGAAGCTGGGGCCAACGTCCTGACTTTC. Translated, it gives CASAIRQGEAGANVLTF. The chain joins TRBV7-9 to TRBJ2-6; either TRBD1 or TRBD2 may supply D (5 bases each). The CDR3 totals 17 residues. From germline, CDR1 is SEHNR and CDR2 FQNEAQ (reference sequence). V was clipped by 8 bases and J by 2 bases, with 19 bases between them.

This clone has just one count. The same CDR3 can be traced to other DNA sequences in this sample. The chain has TRBV30 and TRBJ2-2; D call uncertain. CDR1 and CDR2 (germline): GTSNPN, SVGIG (reference sequence). CDR3 size: 13 residues. The V gene lost 2 bases and the J gene lost 1 base, with 5 bases spanning the gap. The CDR3 region has the DNA TGTGCCTGGAGTTGGGGGAACACCGGGGAGCTGTTTTTT. Protein sequence: CAWSWGNTGELFF.

The chain couples TRBV7-9 to TRBJ1-4; possible D gene TRBD1, 5 bases. This CDR3 comprises 17 residues. Between the trimmed V and J ends, which lost 5 bases and 5 bases, there was a span of 21 bases. Germline V gene lookup returns CDR1 SEHNR and CDR2 FQNEAQ (reference sequence). CDR3: CASSTNLHRDWNEKLFF. The CDR3 region has the DNA TGTGCCAGCAGCACCAACCTCCACCGGGACTGGAATGAAAAACTGTTTTTT.

This clone was observed a single time. This sequence may be a read error, since a much larger clone differs from it by one base. The same CDR3 can be traced to other DNA sequences in this sample. This rearrangement joins TRBV27 to TRBJ2-7, with 11 bases aligning to TRBD1. Germline V gene data show CDR1 as MNHEY and CDR2 as SMNVEV (reference sequence). V shed 9 bases and J 3 bases; nucleotides not matched to a gene: 7. The CDR3 sequence is 14 residues long. CDR3 region: CASSPGTGGYEQYF. CDR3 coding DNA: TGTGCCAGTAGTCCCGGGACAGGGGGCTACGAGCAGTACTTC.

The gene calls are TRBV6-4 and TRBJ2-7; D possibly corresponds to TRBD2 (5 bases). This CDR3 comprises 14 residues. CDR1 is MRHNA and CDR2 is SNTAGT in the germline V gene. V was trimmed by 5 bases and J by 0 bases, leaving 11 bases between them. The DNA for the CDR3 is TGTGCCAGCAGTCCTTCGGGAACCTCCTACGAGCAGTACTTC. This translates into CASSPSGTSYEQYF.

This clone was recorded a few times. The chain is built from TRBV2 and TRBJ1-1; maybe TRBD1 (6 bases). Trimming pared 2 bases from V and 2 bases from J, leaving 15 bases between. Germline assignment: CDR1 SNHLY and CDR2 FYNNEI. The CDR3 loop spans 16 amino acids. Here the CDR3 DNA reads TGTGCCAGCAGTGAATCCGGGGGCCAGACCAACACTGAAGCTTTCTTT. This sequence encodes CASSESGGQTNTEAFF.